This TCR beta chain was captured by sequencing in a study of cytotoxic CD8 clonotypes in ibrutinib-treated CLL. Looking at the study overall: Partial response was seen in approximately 24 patients and complete response in 2; after median around 72 months, approximately 14 stayed remitted, roughly twelve progressed. Average yields of about 260,000 productive templates and 100,000 or so productive rearrangements characterized the samples. Study-wide results and limits: Before falling back toward baseline at progression, clonality had risen at the time of ibrutinib response. Patients with sustained remission and those progressing were sampled at differing times.

A word on this clone: The antigen is unknown.

The repertoire was sequenced with immunoSEQ multiplex PCR; TCRdb's copy has only in-frame clones and lacks some. The data hold fewer than 100,000 clones, with around 83% observed a single time. The length of the CDR3 is 14 residues. With 7 bases removed from V and 1 base from J, the gap between germline ends came to 13 bases. Germline V gene lookup returns CDR1 SNHLY and CDR2 FYNNEI. The TCR sequence derives from a human donor with chronic lymphocytic leukemia. Sequencing used PBMCs, obtained before ibrutinib treatment. The chain couples TRBV2 to TRBJ2-5; D remains unclear. This CDR3 reads CASTPLKIQETQYF. In nucleotides, the CDR3 is TGTGCCAGCACCCCCCTCAAGATCCAAGAGACCCAGTACTTC.